Listed below are T cell receptor beta chains from one sample, sequenced in a study of blood T cell repertoires in COVID-19. Some clones are missing from TCRdb's copy, which holds only in-frame ones; the method was immunoSEQ multiplex PCR. Of about 490,000 clones in the sample, approximately 83% were seen once. Sequences were obtained from peripheral blood. The receptors here all came from a human donor in a cohort sampled during active COVID-19. Both conserved end residues are part of each CDR3. The order of the fields is J gene, V gene, D gene, clone size, CDR3 DNA, CDR3 protein. A D gene is named only where the DNA matches it firmly. Only part of the rows carry a size: once, few, many, or a class if the clone is expanded.

J gene: TRBJ1-3
V gene: TRBV4-3
D gene: NA
clone size: NA
CDR3 DNA: TGCGCCAGCAGCCAAGATACCGGGGCTGGAAACACCATATATTTT
CDR3 protein: CASSQDTGAGNTIYF

J gene: TRBJ1-1
V gene: TRBV6-2/TRBV6-3
D gene: TRBD1
clone size: NA
CDR3 DNA: TGTGCCAGCAGTTACCCTCTCGACAGGGGTAGTGGGAACACTGAAGCTTTCTTT
CDR3 protein: CASSYPLDRGSGNTEAFF

J gene: TRBJ2-3
V gene: TRBV19
D gene: NA
clone size: NA
CDR3 DNA: TGTGCCAGTAGCCTACAGGGAACAACAGATACGCAGTATTTT
CDR3 protein: CASSLQGTTDTQYF

J gene: TRBJ1-1
V gene: TRBV19
D gene: TRBD1
clone size: NA
CDR3 DNA: TGTGCCAGTAGTACAGGGGACAGGGTGAACACTGAAGCTTTCTTT
CDR3 protein: CASSTGDRVNTEAFF

J gene: TRBJ2-5
V gene: TRBV5-5
D gene: NA
clone size: NA
CDR3 DNA: TGTGCCAGCAGCTCCGCCCGGACTATCCAAGAGACCCAGTACTTC
CDR3 protein: CASSSARTIQETQYF

J gene: TRBJ2-7
V gene: TRBV7-8
D gene: TRBD1
clone size: NA
CDR3 DNA: TGTGCCAGCAGCTTGCAACAGGGGGACTACGAGCAGTACTTC
CDR3 protein: CASSLQQGDYEQYF

J gene: TRBJ2-1
V gene: TRBV5-1
D gene: NA
clone size: once
CDR3 DNA: TGCGCCAGCAGCTTGGTAATTAGCGGCCCTATCGCCTACAATGAGCAGTTCTTC
CDR3 protein: CASSLVISGPIAYNEQFF

J gene: TRBJ2-5
V gene: TRBV21-1
D gene: NA
clone size: few
CDR3 DNA: TGTGCCAGCCGCCCACCCTGGACTAAGAGGGAAGAGACCCAGTACTTC
CDR3 protein: CASRPPWTKREETQYF

J gene: TRBJ1-1
V gene: TRBV30
D gene: NA
clone size: few
CDR3 DNA: TGTGCCTGGAGCGGGACAAGGGGGGCTTTCTTT
CDR3 protein: CAWSGTRGAFF

J gene: TRBJ2-1
V gene: TRBV7-9
D gene: NA
clone size: NA
CDR3 DNA: TGTGCCAGCAGCCTAATCGAGGGGGGGAGACGCAATGAGCAGTTCTTC
CDR3 protein: CASSLIEGGRRNEQFF

J gene: TRBJ1-2
V gene: TRBV7-8
D gene: NA
clone size: NA
CDR3 DNA: TGTGCCAGCAGCCCCCAGGGGACCACTGGCTACACCTTC
CDR3 protein: CASSPQGTTGYTF

J gene: TRBJ2-3
V gene: TRBV5-4
D gene: TRBD2
clone size: once
CDR3 DNA: TGTGCCAGCAGCTCCGAGGGAGCGGGAATTGCAGATACGCAGTATTTT
CDR3 protein: CASSSEGAGIADTQYF